This T cell receptor beta chain is from a study of cytomegalovirus exposure and HLA in healthy donors. Across the study: Unique TCRs numbering around 85 million, obtained from HLA-typed donors, made up an early data release.

Study observations and caveats: A later analysis reportedly found that, within productive TCRs, an Asian-associated ancestry cluster had fewer N-insertions than the mean observed across the approximately 700 donors.

As to this clone: The antigen is not known.

The PCR made use of 60 Vbeta and 13 Jbeta primers. Assay used: immunoSEQ multiplex PCR; TCRdb lists only in-frame clones, some missing. The sample lists 100,000 or so clones; roughly 71% were seen once. V was pared by 1 base and J by 5 bases, with 12 bases of the junction left unmatched. CDR3 length: 18 residues. The germline V gene has CDR1 SGHVS and CDR2 FNYEAQ. The J gene is TRBJ2-3, the V gene TRBV7-6; 10 bases align to TRBD2. This TCR derives from a man aged 40-49 years in good health and CMV-seropositive. The sequencing sample was made of PBMCs. Here the CDR3 DNA reads TGTGCCAGCAGCTTAGAAGTGCGGCTAGCGGGAGATTTAGATACGCAGTATTTT. This codes for CASSLEVRLAGDLDTQYF.